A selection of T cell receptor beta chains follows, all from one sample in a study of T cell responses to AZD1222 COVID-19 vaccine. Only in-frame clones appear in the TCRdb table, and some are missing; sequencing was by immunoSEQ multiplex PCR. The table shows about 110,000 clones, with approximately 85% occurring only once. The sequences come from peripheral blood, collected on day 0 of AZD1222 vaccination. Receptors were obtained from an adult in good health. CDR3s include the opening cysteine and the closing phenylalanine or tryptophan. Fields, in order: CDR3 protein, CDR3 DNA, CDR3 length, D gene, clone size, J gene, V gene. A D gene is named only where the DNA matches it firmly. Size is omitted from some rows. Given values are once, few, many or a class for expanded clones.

CDR3: CASSQERQRSYNEQFF
DNA: TGCGCCAGCAGCCAAGAGCGACAGCGCTCCTACAATGAGCAGTTCTTC
length: 16
D: .
size: .
J: TRBJ2-1
V: TRBV4-1

CDR3: CASSFGQGYEQYF
DNA: TGTGCCAGCAGTTTTGGACAGGGCTACGAGCAGTACTTC
length: 13
D: TRBD1
size: .
J: TRBJ2-7
V: TRBV27

CDR3: CAASFRITTEAFF
DNA: TGTGCCGCCTCATTCAGGATCACCACTGAAGCTTTCTTT
length: 13
D: .
size: few
J: TRBJ1-1
V: TRBV19

CDR3: CATSDSPGRSFYGYTF
DNA: TGTGCCACCAGTGACTCCCCGGGACGGTCTTTCTATGGCTACACCTTC
length: 16
D: .
size: .
J: TRBJ1-2
V: TRBV24-1

CDR3: CASGGQMNTEAFF
DNA: TGTGCCAGCGGCGGACAGATGAACACTGAAGCTTTCTTT
length: 13
D: .
size: few
J: TRBJ1-1
V: TRBV11-3

CDR3: CASSPGRGDTEAFF
DNA: TGTGCCAGCAGCCCTGGGAGGGGTGACACTGAAGCTTTCTTT
length: 14
D: .
size: .
J: TRBJ1-1
V: TRBV11-3

CDR3: CASSLRGQPQHF
DNA: TGTGCCAGCAGCCTAAGGGGCCAGCCCCAGCATTTT
length: 12
D: .
size: few
J: TRBJ1-5
V: TRBV7-2

CDR3: CASSLGLAGGETQYF
DNA: TGTGCCAGCAGCTTAGGACTAGCGGGGGGGGAGACCCAGTACTTC
length: 15
D: TRBD2
size: .
J: TRBJ2-5
V: TRBV7-2

CDR3: CASSSGLAGEQFF
DNA: TGTGCCAGCAGCTCGGGACTAGCGGGAGAGCAGTTCTTC
length: 13
D: TRBD2
size: .
J: TRBJ2-1
V: TRBV7-8

CDR3: CASSYGEDTYGYTF
DNA: TGTGCCAGCAGTTACGGGGAAGACACCTATGGCTACACCTTC
length: 14
D: .
size: .
J: TRBJ1-2
V: TRBV6-5

CDR3: CASFAGVYNEQFF
DNA: TGTGCCAGCTTTGCAGGAGTTTACAATGAGCAGTTCTTC
length: 13
D: .
size: .
J: TRBJ2-1
V: TRBV12-3/TRBV12-4

CDR3: CASSVGASITGELFF
DNA: TGTGCCAGCAGCGTAGGGGCTAGCATCACCGGGGAGCTGTTTTTT
length: 15
D: .
size: .
J: TRBJ2-2
V: TRBV9

CDR3: CASSPIGGSGVSTDTQYF
DNA: TGTGCCAGCAGCCCCATCGGGGGTAGCGGGGTTAGCACAGATACGCAGTATTTT
length: 18
D: TRBD2
size: .
J: TRBJ2-3
V: TRBV3-1/TRBV3-2

CDR3: CASSQSGTWSNTGELFF
DNA: TGTGCCAGCAGCCAATCGGGGACATGGTCGAACACCGGGGAGCTGTTTTTT
length: 17
D: .
size: .
J: TRBJ2-2
V: TRBV3-1/TRBV3-2

CDR3: CASSLRGQGTRGNTIYF
DNA: TGTGCCAGCAGCTTAAGAGGACAGGGGACACGAGGAAACACCATATATTTT
length: 17
D: TRBD1
size: .
J: TRBJ1-3
V: TRBV13

CDR3: CASSYELDRGNEQYF
DNA: TGTGCCAGCAGTTACGAACTGGACAGGGGTAACGAGCAGTACTTC
length: 15
D: TRBD1
size: few
J: TRBJ2-7
V: TRBV6-5

CDR3: CATSANDNSPLHF
DNA: TGTGCCACCAGTGCGAATGATAATTCACCCCTCCACTTT
length: 13
D: .
size: .
J: TRBJ1-6
V: TRBV24-1

CDR3: CASSVKTLGTEAFF
DNA: TGTGCCAGTAGTGTTAAAACCCTGGGTACTGAAGCTTTCTTT
length: 14
D: .
size: .
J: TRBJ1-1
V: TRBV19

CDR3: CASSRDRWGTEAFF
DNA: TGTGCCAGCAGTCGGGACAGGTGGGGCACTGAAGCTTTCTTT
length: 14
D: TRBD1
size: .
J: TRBJ1-1
V: TRBV28

CDR3: CASSHPGVGGYTF
DNA: TGCGCCAGCAGCCACCCAGGGGTTGGGGGCTACACCTTC
length: 13
D: .
size: once
J: TRBJ1-2
V: TRBV4-1

CDR3: CASERQGGNTIYF
DNA: TGTGCCAGTGAGAGACAGGGGGGAAACACCATATATTTT
length: 13
D: TRBD1
size: .
J: TRBJ1-3
V: TRBV7-2

CDR3: CASRTSGGAAYNEQFF
DNA: TGTGCCAGCAGGACTAGCGGGGGGGCCGCCTACAATGAGCAGTTCTTC
length: 16
D: TRBD2
size: .
J: TRBJ2-1
V: TRBV28

CDR3: CASSYLAPNTPGQPQHF
DNA: TGTGCCAGCAGTTACTTGGCACCCAATACACCCGGTCAGCCCCAGCATTTT
length: 17
D: .
size: .
J: TRBJ1-5
V: TRBV6-2/TRBV6-3

CDR3: CASSLTGDTEAFF
DNA: TGTGCCAGCAGCCTGACAGGGGACACTGAAGCTTTCTTT
length: 13
D: TRBD1
size: .
J: TRBJ1-1
V: TRBV7-9

CDR3: CASSLSTGGNYGYTF
DNA: TGTGCCAGCAGCCTTTCGACAGGGGGCAACTATGGCTACACCTTC
length: 15
D: TRBD1
size: .
J: TRBJ1-2
V: TRBV28

CDR3: CASREAGSGNTIYF
DNA: TGTGCCAGCAGAGAAGCAGGGTCAGGAAACACCATATATTTT
length: 14
D: .
size: .
J: TRBJ1-3
V: TRBV7-8

CDR3: CASSTPGQGGEKLFF
DNA: TGTGCCAGCAGTACACCGGGACAGGGAGGAGAAAAACTGTTTTTT
length: 15
D: TRBD1
size: .
J: TRBJ1-4
V: TRBV28

CDR3: CASSLALYQPQHF
DNA: TGTGCCAGCAGTTTAGCCCTCTATCAGCCCCAGCATTTT
length: 13
D: .
size: once
J: TRBJ1-5
V: TRBV27

CDR3: CASSADRVFGGVF
DNA: TGTGCCAGCTCCGCGGACAGGGTCTTCGGAGGAGTCTTC
length: 13
D: TRBD1
size: .
J: TRBJ2-1
V: TRBV18

CDR3: CASSPPSQGAGGDTQYF
DNA: TGTGCCAGCAGTCCTCCCTCACAGGGGGCGGGTGGAGATACGCAGTATTTT
length: 17
D: TRBD1
size: .
J: TRBJ2-3
V: TRBV28

CDR3: CASSFETGVGGYTF
DNA: TGTGCCAGCAGCTTTGAGACAGGGGTTGGGGGCTACACCTTC
length: 14
D: TRBD1
size: .
J: TRBJ1-2
V: TRBV11-2

CDR3: CASTTGTSIYNEQFF
DNA: TGTGCCAGCACCACGGGGACATCGATTTACAATGAGCAGTTCTTC
length: 15
D: .
size: .
J: TRBJ2-1
V: TRBV11-2